These 29 T cell receptor beta chains originate from one sample sequenced in a study of OX40 agonist ivuxolimab in advanced cancers. Clones were sequenced by immunoSEQ multiplex PCR, and TCRdb holds only the in-frame ones, with some missing. The table has over 80,000 clones, roughly nine tenths seen once. The input for sequencing was CD4+ or CD8+ T cells sorted from blood, taken in a trial of the OX40 agonist ivuxolimab. These receptors came from an adult with an advanced solid tumor such as melanoma, head and neck, liver or kidney cancer.

The chain has TRBV7-2 and TRBJ2-1; no reliable D call. The CDR3 is 13 residues long. CDR1 is SGHTA and CDR2 is FQGNSA in the germline V gene. Trimming removed 5 bases at V and 4 bases at J, with 9 bases between. The CDR3 DNA reads TGTGCCAGCAGCCCGTCTAGGTACAATGAGCAGTTCTTC. Translating gives CASSPSRYNEQFF.

The V gene is TRBV6-4, the J gene TRBJ2-1; 9 bases match TRBD2. The J segment lost 7 bases and the V segment lost 4 bases, leaving 8 bases of the junction unmatched. CDR1 is MRHNA, CDR2 SNTAGT, per germline. This CDR3 is 15 amino acids long. Here the CDR3 DNA reads TGTGCCAGCAGTGTCGAGTGGGGACTAGCAAATGAGCAGTTCTTC. Protein: CASSVEWGLANEQFF.

Relative to its sample, this clone is medium-sized. This specimen includes other DNA sequences encoding the same CDR3. The chain employs TRBV5-4 and TRBJ1-3, with D hard to call. Germline V gene sequence: CDR1 SGHNT, CDR2 YYREEE (reference sequence). The CDR3 is made up of 13 amino acids. The V and J ends lost 2 bases and 0 bases respectively, with 3 bases between them. The CDR3 sequence is CASSFNSGNTIYF. CDR3 coding DNA: TGTGCCAGCAGCTTCAACTCTGGAAACACCATATATTTT.

The CDR3, as DNA: TGCAGCGCCCCGGTACAGGAGGGATATGGCTACACCTTC. It is translated as CSAPVQEGYGYTF. The V gene is TRBV29-1, the J gene TRBJ1-2, with a tentative D call TRBD1 (5 bases). The CDR3 has 13 residues. Germline values: CDR1 SQVTM, CDR2 ANQGSEA. Deletions cut 7 bases from V and 5 bases from J, with 17 bases between.

The chain joins TRBV4-2 to TRBJ2-1; 9 bases match TRBD1. CDR1 is LGHNA, CDR2 YNFKEQ, per germline. V dropped 1 base and J dropped 6; count of bases not matched to a gene: 1. This CDR3 is 14 amino acids long. The CDR3 DNA follows: TGTGCCAGCAGCCAAGTGGACAGGGGCAATGAGCAGTTCTTC. It codes for CASSQVDRGNEQFF.

The CDR3 nucleotides are TGCGCCAGCAGCTTGGCCCTGGGCTGGAGCACTGAAGCTTTCTTT. Encoded protein: CASSLALGWSTEAFF. The chain combines TRBV5-1 with TRBJ1-1; D not certain. This CDR3 has 15 amino acids. Between the trimmed V and J ends, which lost 0 bases and 4 bases, there was a span of 13 bases. The germline gives CDR1 SGHRS, CDR2 YFSETQ.

This chain links TRBV7-3 with TRBJ2-3; 13 bases agree with TRBD2. CDR1 and CDR2 (germline): SGHTA, FQGTGA. CDR3 length: 16 amino acids. The V and J ends lost 5 bases and 4 bases, in that order; junction bases with no gene match: 6. CDR3 sequence (DNA): TGTGCCAGCAGCCAGGGACTAGCGGGAACGGCAGATACGCAGTATTTT. It yields the protein CASSQGLAGTADTQYF.

The CDR3 protein is CASSYRETNEKLFF. The CDR3, as DNA: TGTGCCAGCAGTTACAGGGAAACTAATGAAAAACTGTTTTTT. The gene calls are TRBV6-5 and TRBJ1-4; no firm D call. The CDR3 covers 14 residues. CDR1 and CDR2 (germline): MNHEY, SVGAGI. V was clipped by 2 bases and J by 1 base, with 5 bases between them.

V usage is TRBV10-3 and J usage is TRBJ1-5, with TRBD1 as a possible D gene (5 bases). V lost 7 bases and J 0 bases, leaving 10 bases between the germline ends. CDR1 ENHRY and CDR2 SYGVKD come from the germline V gene. The CDR3 totals 14 residues. The CDR3 loop is CAIKGRDSNQPQHF. In nucleotides, the CDR3 is TGTGCCATCAAGGGCAGGGATAGCAATCAGCCCCAGCATTTT.

The chain employs TRBV2 and TRBJ1-2; D is unresolved. Germline V CDR1 and CDR2: SNHLY, FYNNEI. V was pared by 2 bases and J by 5 bases, with 12 bases between. The CDR3 has 14 residues. CDR3 loop: CASSESNSGYGYTF. CDR3 in DNA: TGTGCCAGCAGTGAATCCAACTCGGGGTATGGCTACACCTTC.

The chain has TRBV28 and TRBJ2-1; D is perhaps TRBD2 (5 bases). The CDR3 sequence is 16 residues long. Per germline, CDR1 MDHEN and CDR2 SYDVKM. Trimming left V 4 bases short and J 0 bases short, with 13 bases between. CDR3 sequence reads: CASSSPDLSSYNEQFF. CDR3 nucleotide sequence: TGTGCCAGCAGTTCCCCGGACTTGAGCTCCTACAATGAGCAGTTCTTC.

The chain's CDR3 is CASSLGSGLGYTF. DNA for the CDR3: TGTGCCAGCAGCCTGGGTTCCGGGCTAGGCTACACCTTC. The chain carries TRBV28 and TRBJ1-2, with D uncertain. Germline V gene sequence: CDR1 MDHEN, CDR2 SYDVKM. Trimming stripped 6 bases from V and 8 bases from J, with 16 bases between. The CDR3 covers 13 residues.

The chain has TRBV6-5 and TRBJ2-2; 8 positions agree with TRBD2. The CDR3 spans 14 residues. Germline-derived CDR1 and CDR2 are MNHEY and SVGAGI. The J segment lost 7 bases and the V segment lost 0 bases, leaving 1 base of the junction unmatched. CDR3 nucleotide sequence: TGTGCCAGCAGTTACTCACGGGAGGGCGGGGAGCTGTTTTTT. Its translation is CASSYSREGGELFF.

The rearrangement joins TRBV7-2 to TRBJ1-1; tentative D call: TRBD1 (6 bases). The V end lost 10 bases, the J end lost 5 bases, and 20 bases lay between the germline ends. The CDR3 extends over 14 amino acids. Germline loops: CDR1 SGHTA, CDR2 FQGNSA. The chain's CDR3 is CATTSGAFNTEAFF. CDR3 DNA: TGTGCCACAACGTCGGGGGCCTTTAATACTGAAGCTTTCTTT.

The gene calls are TRBV11-2 and TRBJ2-3; D is undetermined. The CDR3 is made up of 12 amino acids. The ends were cut back, 4 bases at V and 11 bases at J, with 13 bases in the middle. Germline loops: CDR1 SGHAT, CDR2 FQNNGV. DNA for the CDR3: TGTGCCAGCAGCTCCGGGCTAGTGGTGCAGTATTTT. Amino acids: CASSSGLVVQYF.

This clone was counted between two and nine times. V is TRBV19 and J is TRBJ2-2, with 7 bases fitting TRBD2. After removal of 0 bases from V and 6 bases from J, the junction contained 10 bases not matched to a gene. The CDR3 runs 17 residues. Germline CDR1 LNHDA, CDR2 SQIVND (reference sequence). In nucleotides, the CDR3 is TGTGCCAGTAGTATAGATCGTGGGGGAGGGCCCCCCGGGGAGCTGTTTTTT. This encodes CASSIDRGGGPPGELFF.

V and J are TRBV29-1 and TRBJ1-5; D is uncertain. This CDR3 comprises 13 residues. Trimming removed 4 bases at V and 2 bases at J, with 9 bases between. Germline CDR1 and CDR2: SQVTM and ANQGSEA. CDR3 in amino acids: CSVVGQGNQPQHF. In nucleotides, the CDR3 is TGCAGCGTTGTAGGGCAGGGCAATCAGCCCCAGCATTTT.

The V call is TRBV7-2, the J call TRBJ1-5; TRBD1 matches at 7 bases. There are 14 residues in the CDR3. V shed 1 base and J 6 bases; nucleotides not matched to a gene: 3. Germline V gene data show CDR1 as SGHTA and CDR2 as FQGNSA. CDR3 sequence: CASSLGQGGQPQHF. The DNA of the CDR3 is TGTGCCAGCAGCTTAGGACAGGGAGGTCAGCCCCAGCATTTT.

The rearrangement uses TRBV6-5 and TRBJ1-5, with TRBD1 as a possible D gene (6 bases). In germline, CDR1 is MNHEY, CDR2 SVGAGI. Between the trimmed V and J ends, which lost 5 bases and 2 bases, there was a span of 10 bases. The length of the CDR3 is 14 residues. The CDR3 DNA reads as TGTGCCAGCAGTGCAGGGGATCGCAATCAGCCCCAGCATTTT. It encodes CASSAGDRNQPQHF.

The chain recombines TRBV6-6 with TRBJ1-3, with D possibly being TRBD1 (6 bases). Trimming stripped 5 bases from V and 0 bases from J, with 8 bases between. The length of the CDR3 is 14 residues. Germline lookup yields CDR1 MNHNY and CDR2 SVGAGI (reference sequence). CDR3 bases: TGTGCCAGCAGTGACAGGAGCTCTGGAAACACCATATATTTT. Its translation: CASSDRSSGNTIYF.

As for this clone: The same CDR3 also results from other DNA sequences found in this sample. The rearrangement links TRBV6-5 to TRBJ1-4; possibly TRBD1 for D (6 bases). Looked up from germline, CDR1 is MNHEY and CDR2 is SVGAGI. The CDR3 totals 13 residues. This CDR3 reads CASRGGTNEKLFF. DNA for the CDR3: TGTGCGTCGAGGGGGGGAACTAATGAAAAACTGTTTTTT.

In this sample, this clone turned up a few times. The rearrangement joins TRBV29-1 to TRBJ1-1; D ambiguous. Trimming stripped 7 bases from V and 0 bases from J, with 9 bases between. CDR3 length equals 12 residues. Germline values: CDR1 SQVTM, CDR2 ANQGSEA. The CDR3: CSGLTMNTEAFF. CDR3 nucleotides: TGCAGCGGCTTGACGATGAACACTGAAGCTTTCTTT.

In its sample, this clone was seen a few times. The rearrangement joins TRBV15 to TRBJ1-6; 10 bases match TRBD1. This CDR3 is 14 amino acids long. J was trimmed by 10 bases and V by 3 bases; bases with no gene match: 3. CDR1 and CDR2 (germline): LNHNV, YYDKDF (reference sequence). DNA of the CDR3: TGTGCCACCAGCAGGGGACAGGGGCGATCACCCCTCCACTTT. Amino acid sequence: CATSRGQGRSPLHF.

The V gene is TRBV10-3, the J gene TRBJ2-5, with 8 bases fitting TRBD1. The V gene's germline CDR1 is ENHRY and CDR2 SYGVKD. The CDR3 is made up of 12 amino acids. The V and J ends lost 10 bases and 5 bases, in that order; junction bases with no gene match: 6. The CDR3 coding sequence is TGTGCCACTTCGGACAGGGTGGAGACCCAGTACTTC. This translates into CATSDRVETQYF.

The rearrangement joins TRBV6-1 to TRBJ2-1; 9 bases match TRBD1. The CDR3 is made up of 15 amino acids. Trimming cost V 6 bases and J 8 bases; bases outside gene matches: 11. Looked up from germline, CDR1 is MNHNS and CDR2 is SASEGT. DNA for the CDR3: TGTGCCAGCAGCTCCGGGACAGGGAATCGATATGAGCAGTTCTTC. Translating gives CASSSGTGNRYEQFF.

The chain has TRBV9 and TRBJ2-2, with 7 positions matching TRBD1. Germline assignment: CDR1 SGDLS and CDR2 YYNGEE. The CDR3 is made up of 16 amino acids. The J segment lost 0 bases and the V segment lost 7 bases, leaving 9 bases of the junction unmatched. CDR3 in amino acids: CASHPSGQTNTGELFF. CDR3 nucleotide sequence: TGTGCCAGCCACCCCTCGGGACAGACGAACACCGGGGAGCTGTTTTTT.

The rearrangement uses TRBV5-1 and TRBJ1-2, with 7 positions matching TRBD1. CDR3 size: 15 residues. Germline trimming cut 4 bases from V and 2 bases from J; bases unmatched to any gene: 8. Germline V gives CDR1 SGHRS, CDR2 YFSETQ. The CDR3 region has the DNA TGCGCCAGCAGCGAACAGGGGTCGATGAACTATGGCTACACCTTC. Protein product: CASSEQGSMNYGYTF.

The chain is built from TRBV19 and TRBJ1-6, with a possible D match to TRBD1 (5 bases). The length of the CDR3 is 14 residues. V dropped 7 bases and J dropped 7 bases, with 14 bases sitting between them. The germline V gene has CDR1 LNHDA and CDR2 SQIVND (reference sequence). The CDR3 DNA follows: TGTGCCAGTAAGGAGGGGTTCGAGAATTCACCCCTCCACTTT. Translation gives CASKEGFENSPLHF.

The chain joins TRBV2 to TRBJ2-5; D gene ambiguous. Trimming stripped 7 bases from V and 5 bases from J, with 11 bases between. Germline V gene lookup returns CDR1 SNHLY and CDR2 FYNNEI. The CDR3 contains 12 residues. The CDR3 DNA reads as TGTGCCAGCACGAGAGCCCCCGAGACCCAGTACTTC. Translated, it gives CASTRAPETQYF.